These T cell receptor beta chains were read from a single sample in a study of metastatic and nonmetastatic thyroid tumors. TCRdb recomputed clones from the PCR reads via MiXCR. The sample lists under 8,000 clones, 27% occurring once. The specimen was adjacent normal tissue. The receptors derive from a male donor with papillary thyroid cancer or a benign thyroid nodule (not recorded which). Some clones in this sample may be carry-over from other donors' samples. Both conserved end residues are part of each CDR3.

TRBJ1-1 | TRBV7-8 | CASSLGQGNTEAFF
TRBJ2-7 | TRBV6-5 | CASSYSGDPEQYF
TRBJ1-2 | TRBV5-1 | CASSPSWTGYGYTF
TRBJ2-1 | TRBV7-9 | CASSQSKGNEQFF
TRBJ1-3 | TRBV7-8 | CASSFQAAWSSGNTIYF
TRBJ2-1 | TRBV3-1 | CASSQGDGQFF
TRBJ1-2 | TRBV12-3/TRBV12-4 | CASSLGSGTGYTF
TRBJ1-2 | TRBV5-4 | CASSSLGQGLRGYTF
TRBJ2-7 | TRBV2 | CASSQTDEQYF
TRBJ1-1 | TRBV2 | CASRTSLNTEAFF
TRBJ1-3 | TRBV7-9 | CASSLEGPSIAGNTIYF
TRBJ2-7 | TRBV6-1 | CASSDPKGGAAYEQYF
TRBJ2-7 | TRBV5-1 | CASSEISGGNYEQYF
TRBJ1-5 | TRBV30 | CDWDRASNQPQHF
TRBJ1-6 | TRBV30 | CAWTGSYNSPLHF
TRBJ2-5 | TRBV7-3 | CASIPEVETQYF
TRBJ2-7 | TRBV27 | CASRGEPDEQYF
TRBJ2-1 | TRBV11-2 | CASSLSKGRTSEQFF
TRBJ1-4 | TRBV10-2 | CASSESAANEKLFF
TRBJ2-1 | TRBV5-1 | CASSLGTSANEQFF
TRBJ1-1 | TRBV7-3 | CASSLDRSTEAFF
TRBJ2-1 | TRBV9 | CASSAGTSGRSEQFF
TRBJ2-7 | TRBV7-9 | CASSGSGRAGEQYF
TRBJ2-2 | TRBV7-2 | CASSPRPGTVTGELFF
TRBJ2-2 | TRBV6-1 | CASRTGQATGELFF
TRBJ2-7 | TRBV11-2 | CASSLEWPSGRGPYEQYF
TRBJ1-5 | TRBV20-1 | CSAPGDRGWASNQPQHF
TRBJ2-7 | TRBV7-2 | CASSSLGGAEQYF
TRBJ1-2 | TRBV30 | CAWRRTGHYGYTF
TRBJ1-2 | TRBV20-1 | CSARDPNSLYGYGYTF
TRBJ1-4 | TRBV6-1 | CASRGPEKKLFF
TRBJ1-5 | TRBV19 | CASSQSATSNQPQHF
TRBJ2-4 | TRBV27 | CASSPPDRNIQYF
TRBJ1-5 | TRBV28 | CASTNTYRGNQPQHF